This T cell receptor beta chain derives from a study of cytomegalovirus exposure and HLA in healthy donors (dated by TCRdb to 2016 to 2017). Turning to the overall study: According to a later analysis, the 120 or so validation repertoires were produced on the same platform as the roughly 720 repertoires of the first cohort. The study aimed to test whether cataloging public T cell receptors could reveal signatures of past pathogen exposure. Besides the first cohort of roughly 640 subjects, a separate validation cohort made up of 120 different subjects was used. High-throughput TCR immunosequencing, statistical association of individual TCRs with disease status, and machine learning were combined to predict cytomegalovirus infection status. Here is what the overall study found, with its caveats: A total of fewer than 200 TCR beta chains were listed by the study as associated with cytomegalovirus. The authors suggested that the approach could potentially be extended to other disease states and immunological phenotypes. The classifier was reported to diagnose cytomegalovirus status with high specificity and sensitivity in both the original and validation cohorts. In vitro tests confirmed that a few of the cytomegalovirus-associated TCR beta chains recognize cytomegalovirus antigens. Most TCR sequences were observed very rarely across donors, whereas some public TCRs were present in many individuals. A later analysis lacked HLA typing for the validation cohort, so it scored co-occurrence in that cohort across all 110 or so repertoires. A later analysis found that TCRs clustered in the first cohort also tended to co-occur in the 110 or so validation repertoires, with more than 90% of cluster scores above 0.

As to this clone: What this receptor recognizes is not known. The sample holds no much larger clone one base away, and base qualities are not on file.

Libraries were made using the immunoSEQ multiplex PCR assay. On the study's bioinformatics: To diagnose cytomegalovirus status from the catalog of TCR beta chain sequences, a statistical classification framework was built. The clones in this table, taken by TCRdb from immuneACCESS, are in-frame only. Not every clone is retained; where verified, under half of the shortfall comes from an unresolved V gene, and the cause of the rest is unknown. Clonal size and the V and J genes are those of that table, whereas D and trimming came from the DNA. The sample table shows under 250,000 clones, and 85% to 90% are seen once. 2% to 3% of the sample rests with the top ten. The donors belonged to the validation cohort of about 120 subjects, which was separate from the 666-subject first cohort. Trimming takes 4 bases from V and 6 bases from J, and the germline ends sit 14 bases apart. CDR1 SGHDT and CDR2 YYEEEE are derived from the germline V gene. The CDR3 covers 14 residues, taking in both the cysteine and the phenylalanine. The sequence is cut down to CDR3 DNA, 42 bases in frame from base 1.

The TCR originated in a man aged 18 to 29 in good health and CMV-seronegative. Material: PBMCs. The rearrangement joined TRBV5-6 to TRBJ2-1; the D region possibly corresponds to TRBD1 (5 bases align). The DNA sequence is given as TGTGCCAGCAGCCCACCCTGGGGCCGCAATGAGCAGTTCTTC. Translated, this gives CASSPPWGRNEQFF.